The source of this T cell receptor beta chain is a study of blood T cells in healthy people across ages. Whole-study findings and limits: TCR beta diversity per million T cells fell roughly linearly with age.

The second PCR ran about 6 to 12 cycles with a sample-barcoded 5' primer and J-beta primers. TCRdb processed the 5' RACE reads anew with MiXCR; each CDR3 protein has one entry. This table has about 760,000 distinct CDR3 sequences, approximately 25% appearing once. J was trimmed by 2 bases and V by 5 bases; bases with no gene match: 6. The CDR3 covers 14 residues. Per the germline V gene, CDR1 is SEHNR and CDR2 is FQNEAQ (reference sequence). This clonotype was observed a single time. The antigen is unknown. These data also formed part of another study, on T cells of mothers and their children.

The rearrangement uses TRBV7-9 and TRBJ2-7, with 7 bases aligning to TRBD1. Sequences were obtained from blood. The origin of this receptor is a boy under 18 in good health. The CDR3 nucleotides are TGTGCCAGCAGCCGACGGGACAGAACCTACGAGCAGTACTTC. Translated, it gives CASSRRDRTYEQYF.